The 13 T cell receptor beta chains below all came from one sample that was sequenced in a study of metastatic and nonmetastatic thyroid tumors. MiXCR reprocessed the PCR reads for TCRdb. The sample lists some 83,000 clones, around an eighth seen once, with approximately 10% in the top ten. Before thyroid surgery, none of the patients had received any treatment. Material for sequencing was tumor tissue. These receptors originate from a female donor with papillary thyroid cancer or a benign thyroid nodule (not recorded which). Some clones in this sample may be carry-over from other donors' samples.

The sample holds many counts of this clone. Other DNA sequences in this sample translate to the same CDR3. This chain connects TRBV6-2 or TRBV6-3 to TRBJ1-2; D not resolved. The CDR3 extends over 15 amino acids. V was pared by 6 bases and J by 7 bases, with 21 bases between. Germline-derived CDR1 and CDR2 are MNHEY and SVGEGT. CDR3 nucleotides: TGTGCCAGCAGCTCCCGGACGGGAGGCCCCTTTGGCTACACCTTC. It is translated as CASSSRTGGPFGYTF.

This clone was counted ten times or more. The gene calls are TRBV7-2 and TRBJ2-7; 8 positions agree with TRBD1. CDR1 is SGHTA and CDR2 is FQGNSA in the germline V gene. This CDR3 spans 14 amino acids. The V segment lost 5 bases and the J segment 3 bases; nucleotides outside the gene matches: 6. DNA for the CDR3: TGTGCCAGCAGCGCCCGGGACAGGTACTACGAGCAGTACTTC. This gives the protein CASSARDRYYEQYF.

The sample holds many counts of this clone. The chain recombines TRBV5-4 with TRBJ2-7, with 10 bases aligning to TRBD2. Unmatched junction bases numbered 12, after V lost 9 bases and J lost 6 bases. This CDR3 region has 14 residues. The germline V gene has CDR1 SGHNT and CDR2 YYREEE (reference sequence). The DNA of the CDR3 is TGTGCCACTATGGCTAGCGGGAGAGGATCCGAGCAGTACTTC. Its translation is CATMASGRGSEQYF.

A few counts support this clone. Possible read error: a much larger clone is one base away. The chain employs TRBV7-7 and TRBJ2-5; no clear D. Germline values: CDR1 SSHAT, CDR2 FNYEAQ (reference sequence). This CDR3 has 12 amino acids. CDR3: CANSPDRETQYF. The CDR3 bases are TGTGCTAACAGCCCTGACCGGGAGACCCAGTACTTC.

This clone was observed at least ten times. The chain recombines TRBV6-2 or TRBV6-3 with TRBJ2-7; D might be TRBD2 (5 bases). The CDR3 has 14 amino acids. Trimming removed 0 bases from V and 3 bases from J, with 9 bases in between. CDR1 is MNHEY, CDR2 SVGEGT, per germline. The CDR3 region is CASSYSPEGYEQYF. The CDR3 DNA follows: TGTGCCAGCAGTTACTCGCCAGAGGGCTACGAGCAGTACTTC.

This clone was observed at least ten times. The chain is built from TRBV2 and TRBJ1-2, with D possibly being TRBD1 (5 bases). V was pared by 6 bases and J by 6 bases, with 17 bases between. The CDR3 totals 14 residues. Germline V gene lookup returns CDR1 SNHLY and CDR2 FYNNEI. The CDR3 DNA follows: TGTGCCAGCAGCGCCCTGGCAGGGTCGCATGGCTACACCTTC. Translation: CASSALAGSHGYTF.

This clone was seen many times. The chain has TRBV10-3 and TRBJ2-7; TRBD1 or TRBD2 may be the D gene (5 bases each). Trimming left V 4 bases short and J 0 bases short, with 10 bases between. CDR3 length: 14 amino acids. Germline V gene sequence: CDR1 ENHRY, CDR2 SYGVKD. The DNA of the CDR3 is TGTGCCATCAGTGTTGGGGGTATCTCCTACGAGCAGTACTTC. Its translation: CAISVGGISYEQYF.

This clone was counted many times. J is TRBJ2-7 and V is TRBV11-2; the D gene is possibly TRBD1 (6 bases). CDR1 is SGHAT and CDR2 is FQNNGV in the germline V gene. The CDR3 is 17 residues long. Deletions cut 0 bases from V and 0 bases from J, with 15 bases between. CDR3 residues: CASSLDRGPKSSYEQYF. As DNA, the CDR3 is TGTGCCAGCAGCTTAGACAGGGGCCCTAAGAGCTCCTACGAGCAGTACTTC.

At least ten counts were recorded for this clone. The V and J genes are TRBV27 and TRBJ1-6; TRBD1 might be the D (6 bases). In germline, CDR1 is MNHEY, CDR2 SMNVEV (reference sequence). CDR3 size: 14 residues. Trimming removed 6 bases at V and 7 bases at J, with 13 bases between. CDR3 nucleotides: TGTGCCAGCAGCCGATTAACAGGGAATTCACCCCTCCACTTT. It specifies CASSRLTGNSPLHF.

This clone appeared a few times. This CDR3 is also generated by other DNA sequences in the sample. V gene TRBV27 combines with J gene TRBJ2-1; D might be TRBD2 (6 bases). V shed 5 bases and J shed 4 bases, with 15 bases lying between them. The CDR3 is made up of 15 amino acids. CDR1 and CDR2 (germline): MNHEY, SMNVEV (reference sequence). CDR3 DNA: TGTGCCAGCAGTACTCTAGCTGGAGGGTACAATGAGCAGTTCTTC. Its translation is CASSTLAGGYNEQFF.

This clone showed up just once. One base away lies a much larger clone, so this may be a sequencing read error. The chain is built from TRBV3-1 and TRBJ2-6, with 7 bases matching TRBD1. Per the germline V gene, CDR1 is LGHDT and CDR2 is YNNKEL (reference sequence). The CDR3 runs to 16 residues. V shed 6 bases, J shed 1 base, and the junction held 6 bases outside the gene matches. The CDR3 DNA sequence: TGTGCCAGCAGACAAAGACAGGGATCTGGGGCCAACGTCCTGACTTTC. It encodes CASRQRQGSGANVLTF.

This clone appeared many times. The rearrangement uses TRBV3-1 and TRBJ2-3; TRBD1 might be the D (6 bases). Germline CDR1 is LGHDT and CDR2 is YNNKEL (reference sequence). This CDR3 contains 14 residues. Trimming removed 4 bases from V and 4 bases from J, with 12 bases in between. CDR3: CASSPGQASDTQYF. The CDR3 nucleotides are TGTGCCAGCAGCCCGGGACAAGCGTCAGATACGCAGTATTTT.

Only a few counts were recorded for this clone. Possible read error: a much larger clone is one base away. The rearrangement links TRBV24-1 to TRBJ2-3, with a possible D match to TRBD1 (6 bases). The germline V and J ends were trimmed by 6 bases and 6 bases, with 15 bases remaining between them. This CDR3 comprises 14 residues. Germline loops: CDR1 KGHDR, CDR2 SFDVKD. Here the CDR3 DNA reads TGTGCCACCAGTAGGACAGTGCTTACTGATACGCAGTATTTT. It encodes CATSRTVLTDTQYF.